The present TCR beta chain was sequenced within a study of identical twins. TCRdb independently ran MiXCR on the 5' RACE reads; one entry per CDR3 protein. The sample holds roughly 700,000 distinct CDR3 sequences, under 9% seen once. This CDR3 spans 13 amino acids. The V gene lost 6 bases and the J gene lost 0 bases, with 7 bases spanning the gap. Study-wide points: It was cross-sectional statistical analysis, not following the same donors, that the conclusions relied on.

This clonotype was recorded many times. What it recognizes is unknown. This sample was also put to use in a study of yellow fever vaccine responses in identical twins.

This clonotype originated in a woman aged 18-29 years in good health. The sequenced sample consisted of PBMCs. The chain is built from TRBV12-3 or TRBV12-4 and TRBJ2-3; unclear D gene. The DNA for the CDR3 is TGTGCCAGCAGGGACGACAGCACAGATACGCAGTATTTT. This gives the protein CASRDDSTDTQYF.